The 16 T cell receptor beta chains listed next were all sequenced from one sample in a study of blood T cell repertoires in COVID-19. Some clones are missing from TCRdb's copy, which holds only in-frame ones; the method was immunoSEQ multiplex PCR. The sample contains fewer than 200,000 clones, around 86% of which appear only once. The sample taken for sequencing was peripheral blood. Receptor source: a woman in her 70s with COVID-19, enrolled during active disease.

This chain uses TRBV28 with TRBJ1-1; the D gene is possibly TRBD1 (5 bases). With 4 bases removed from V and 8 bases from J, the gap between germline ends came to 20 bases. The CDR3 has 15 amino acids. Germline V CDR1 and CDR2: MDHEN, SYDVKM. The CDR3 here is CASSSPGGTDPEAFF. Here the CDR3 DNA reads TGTGCCAGCAGTTCTCCCGGGGGAACTGATCCCGAAGCTTTCTTT. Full variable domain (outside the CDR3, taken from reference TRBV28 and TRBJ1-1): DVKVTQSSRYLVKRTGEKVFLECVQDMDHENMFWYRQDPGLGLRLIYFSYDVKMKEKGDIPEGYSVSREKKERFSLILESASTNQTSMYLCASSSPGGTDPEAFFGQGTRLTVV.

This clone was seen more than once but under ten times. The CDR3 spells CASSPGLAEGEQYF. The DNA for the CDR3 is TGTGCCAGCTCACCGGGACTAGCAGAAGGCGAGCAGTACTTC. V gene TRBV18 combines with J gene TRBJ2-7; 9 positions agree with TRBD2. Germline values: CDR1 KGHSH, CDR2 LQKENI. V was pared by 3 bases and J by 6 bases, with 6 bases of the junction left unmatched. This CDR3 region has 14 residues.

As for this clone: A junction end diverges from the germline sequence, so it may reflect a read error. The rearrangement joins TRBV18 to TRBJ2-5, with D possibly being TRBD2 (5 bases). Looked up from germline, CDR1 is KGHSH and CDR2 is LQKENI. The CDR3 runs to 14 residues. The CDR3 reads CASSRLRAQDTQYF. Here the CDR3 DNA reads TGTGCCAGCTCCCGGCTGAGGGCACAAGATACCCAGTACTTC.

This chain links TRBV5-1 with TRBJ1-4, with D uncertain. V shed 0 bases and J shed 0 bases, with 9 bases lying between them. From germline, CDR1 is SGHRS and CDR2 YFSETQ. The CDR3 totals 16 residues. For the CDR3, the DNA is TGCGCCAGCAGCTTGGGCGGCACTACAACTAATGAAAAACTGTTTTTT. Residues: CASSLGGTTTNEKLFF.

This clone was seen a handful of times. This chain links TRBV29-1 with TRBJ2-5; possible D gene TRBD1, 5 bases. V lost 3 bases and J 9 bases, leaving 17 bases between the germline ends. The CDR3 contains 13 residues. From germline, CDR1 is SQVTM and CDR2 ANQGSEA. The CDR3 bases are TGCAGCGTTGACCACAAAGGGCAGGGTTCCCAGTACTTC. Amino acids: CSVDHKGQGSQYF.

CDR3 nucleotides: TGTGCCAGCAGTTACCAACAGGGACATCAGCCCCAGCATTTT. As protein: CASSYQQGHQPQHF. This rearrangement joins TRBV6-5 to TRBJ1-5, with D perhaps TRBD1 (6 bases). V was clipped by 2 bases and J by 5 bases, with 10 bases between them. CDR1 MNHEY and CDR2 SVGAGI come from the germline V gene. This CDR3 is built from 14 residues.

This clone occurred a few times. The chain recombines TRBV11-2 with TRBJ2-3; 7 bases map to TRBD2. The CDR3 is 15 amino acids. J lost 6 bases, V lost 3 bases, and 9 bases had no gene match. From germline, CDR1 is SGHAT and CDR2 FQNNGV. The CDR3 reads CASSFSNLAADTQYF. CDR3 sequence (DNA): TGTGCCAGCAGCTTCTCTAATCTAGCGGCGGATACGCAGTATTTT.

The chain uses TRBV19 and TRBJ2-1, with a possible D match to TRBD2 (6 bases). Looked up from germline, CDR1 is LNHDA and CDR2 is SQIVND (reference sequence). This CDR3 comprises 15 residues. Trimming pared 7 bases from V and 2 bases from J, leaving 15 bases between. CDR3 in DNA: TGTGCCAGTAATATCCAGCGGGCTACCTACAATGAGCAGTTCTTC. It encodes CASNIQRATYNEQFF.

J is TRBJ2-3 and V is TRBV25-1; possibly TRBD2 for D (6 bases). Germline assignment: CDR1 MGHDK and CDR2 SYGVNS. CDR3 length: 15 residues. Trimming removed 3 bases at V and 3 bases at J, with 13 bases between. The CDR3: CASSDFRGKTDTQYF. As DNA, the CDR3 is TGTGCCAGCAGTGATTTTCGGGGGAAAACAGATACGCAGTATTTT.

V usage is TRBV6-5 and J usage is TRBJ1-1; D remains unclear. CDR3 length: 13 amino acids. Germline V gene sequence: CDR1 MNHEY, CDR2 SVGAGI. Trimming cost V 2 bases and J 4 bases, with 8 bases left between them. CDR3 sequence: CASSYRGGTEAFF. CDR3 nucleotide sequence: TGTGCCAGCAGTTACAGAGGAGGCACTGAAGCTTTCTTT.

V usage is TRBV18 and J usage is TRBJ2-1, with 10 nucleotides matching TRBD2. The germline V gene has CDR1 KGHSH and CDR2 LQKENI. This CDR3 spans 15 amino acids. With 0 bases clipped from V and 9 bases from J, the junction kept 5 bases outside the gene matches. CDR3 bases: TGTGCCAGCTCACCACCGGGGCTAGCGGGAGTTGAGCAGTTCTTC. Amino acid sequence: CASSPPGLAGVEQFF.

The chain employs TRBV5-5 and TRBJ2-3; D gene ambiguous. Per germline, CDR1 SGHKS and CDR2 YYEKEE (reference sequence). The CDR3 is 16 amino acids. Trimming took off 0 bases at V and 2 bases at J, with 13 bases between the two ends. CDR3 sequence reads: CASSLVGTDLTDTQYF. The DNA for the CDR3 is TGTGCCAGCAGCTTGGTAGGTACAGATCTCACAGATACGCAGTATTTT.

This clone occurred once. The CDR3 is CASSRELAGHNEQFF. The CDR3 region has the DNA TGTGCCAGCAGCCGCGAACTAGCGGGACACAATGAGCAGTTCTTC. This chain links TRBV14 with TRBJ2-1; 10 nucleotides line up with TRBD2. The CDR3 consists of 15 residues. Germline V gene lookup returns CDR1 SGHDN and CDR2 FVKESK. With 4 bases clipped from V and 5 bases from J, the junction kept 5 bases outside the gene matches.

This rearrangement joins TRBV7-2 to TRBJ1-6, with D perhaps TRBD1 (6 bases). Germline V gene data show CDR1 as SGHTA and CDR2 as FQGNSA. V lost 1 base to trimming and J lost 13 bases, with 14 bases between them. The CDR3 sequence is 14 residues long. This CDR3 reads CASSLEGGGKPLHF. The CDR3 nucleotides are TGTGCCAGCAGCTTAGAGGGAGGGGGTAAGCCCCTCCACTTT.

This chain links TRBV10-1 with TRBJ2-1, with TRBD2 matching 11 bases. This CDR3 spans 18 amino acids. The V gene end was trimmed by 4 bases and the J gene end by 1 base; junction bases not matched to a gene: 9. Germline V gene sequence: CDR1 WNHNN, CDR2 SYGVQD (reference sequence). CDR3 sequence: CASSAGTGLAASYNEQFF. DNA for the CDR3: TGCGCCAGCAGTGCCGGGACGGGACTAGCGGCGTCCTACAATGAGCAGTTCTTC.

V gene TRBV3-1 (or the pseudogene TRBV3-2) combines with J gene TRBJ2-7; D remains unclear. The CDR3 totals 12 residues. Germline V gives CDR1 LGHDT, CDR2 YNNKEL (reference sequence). V shed 2 bases and J shed 3 bases, with 5 bases lying between them. CDR3 coding DNA: TGTGCCAGCAGCCAACCTAACTACGAGCAGTACTTC. Translating gives CASSQPNYEQYF.